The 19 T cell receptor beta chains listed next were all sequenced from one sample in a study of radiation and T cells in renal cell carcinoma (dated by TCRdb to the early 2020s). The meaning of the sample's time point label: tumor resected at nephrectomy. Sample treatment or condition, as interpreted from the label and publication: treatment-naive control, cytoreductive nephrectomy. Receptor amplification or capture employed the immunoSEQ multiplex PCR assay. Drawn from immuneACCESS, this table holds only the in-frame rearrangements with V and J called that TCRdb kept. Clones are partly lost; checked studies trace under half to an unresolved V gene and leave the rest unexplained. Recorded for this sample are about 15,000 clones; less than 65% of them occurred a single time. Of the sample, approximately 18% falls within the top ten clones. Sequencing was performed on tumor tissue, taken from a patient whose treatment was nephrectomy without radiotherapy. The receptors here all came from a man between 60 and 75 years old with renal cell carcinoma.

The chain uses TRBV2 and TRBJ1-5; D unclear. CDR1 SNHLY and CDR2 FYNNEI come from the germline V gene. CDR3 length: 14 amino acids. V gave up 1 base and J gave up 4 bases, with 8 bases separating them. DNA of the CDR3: TGTGCCAGCAGTGAAGGCAGCCCAAATCAGCCCCAGCATTTT. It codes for CASSEGSPNQPQHF. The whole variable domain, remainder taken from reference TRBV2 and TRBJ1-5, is EPEVTQTPSHQVTQMGQEVILRCVPISNHLYFYWYRQILGQKVEFLVSFYNNEISEKSEIFDDQFSVERPDGSNFTLKIRSTKLEDSAMYFCASSEGSPNQPQHFGDGTRLSIL.

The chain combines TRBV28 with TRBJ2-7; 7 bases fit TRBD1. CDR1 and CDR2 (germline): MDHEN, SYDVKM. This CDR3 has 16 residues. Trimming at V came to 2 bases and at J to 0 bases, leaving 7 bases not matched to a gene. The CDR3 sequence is CASSLITGTVSYEQYF. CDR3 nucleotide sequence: TGTGCCAGCAGTTTAATCACCGGGACAGTCTCCTACGAGCAGTACTTC.

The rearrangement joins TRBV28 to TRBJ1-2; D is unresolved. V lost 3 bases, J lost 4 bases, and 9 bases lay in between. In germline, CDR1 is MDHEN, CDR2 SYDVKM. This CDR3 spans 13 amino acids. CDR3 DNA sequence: TGTGCCAGCAGTTTGGACCTGCGCTATGGCTACACCTTC. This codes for CASSLDLRYGYTF.

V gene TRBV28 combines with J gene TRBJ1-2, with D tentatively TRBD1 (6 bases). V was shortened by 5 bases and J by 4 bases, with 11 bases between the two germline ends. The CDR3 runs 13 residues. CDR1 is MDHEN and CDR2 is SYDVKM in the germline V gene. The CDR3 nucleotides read TGTGCCAGCAGTCAACAGGGTTCCTATGGCTACACCTTC. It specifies CASSQQGSYGYTF.

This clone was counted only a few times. CDR3 sequence (DNA): TGTGCCAGCAGCTTAGGTACTTCTTCCTACAATGAGCAGTTCTTC. It is translated as CASSLGTSSYNEQFF. V gene TRBV7-2 combines with J gene TRBJ2-1; no reliable D call. Between the trimmed V and J ends, which lost 1 base and 1 base, there was a span of 8 bases. From germline, CDR1 is SGHTA and CDR2 FQGNSA. CDR3 length: 15 residues.

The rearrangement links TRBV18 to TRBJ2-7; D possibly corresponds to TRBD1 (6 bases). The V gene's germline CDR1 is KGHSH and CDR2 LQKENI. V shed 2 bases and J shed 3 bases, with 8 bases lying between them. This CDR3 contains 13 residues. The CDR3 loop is CASSPDRSYEQYF. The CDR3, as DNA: TGTGCCAGCTCACCAGACAGGAGCTACGAGCAGTACTTC. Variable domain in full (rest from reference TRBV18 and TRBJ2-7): NAGVMQNPRHLVRRRGQEARLRCSPMKGHSHVYWYRQLPEEGLKFMVYLQKENIIDESGMPKERFSAEFPKEGPSILRIQQVVRGDSAAYFCASSPDRSYEQYFGPGTRLTVT.

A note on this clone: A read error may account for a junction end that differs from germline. CDR3 nucleotide sequence: TGCGCCGGCAGCCCAGGGACTAGCGGGATGGGGCTTAGCACAGATACGCAGTATTTT. Translating it yields CAGSPGTSGMGLSTDTQYF. The chain combines TRBV5-1 with TRBJ2-3; 13 bases map to TRBD2. This CDR3 is built from 19 residues. The germline CDR1 and CDR2 sequences are SGHRS and YFSETQ.

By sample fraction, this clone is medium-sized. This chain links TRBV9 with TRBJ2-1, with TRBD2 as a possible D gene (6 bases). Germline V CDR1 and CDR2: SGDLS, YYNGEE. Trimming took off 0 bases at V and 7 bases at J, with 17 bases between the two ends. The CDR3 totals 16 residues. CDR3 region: CASSVGSSGEVNEQFF. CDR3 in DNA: TGTGCCAGCAGCGTAGGGTCATCGGGAGAGGTTAATGAGCAGTTCTTC. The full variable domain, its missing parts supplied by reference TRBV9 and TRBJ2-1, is DSGVTQTPKHLITATGQRVTLRCSPRSGDLSVYWYQQSLDQGLQFLIQYYNGEERAKGNILERFSAQQFPDLHSELNLSSLELGDSALYFCASSVGSSGEVNEQFFGPGTRLTVL.

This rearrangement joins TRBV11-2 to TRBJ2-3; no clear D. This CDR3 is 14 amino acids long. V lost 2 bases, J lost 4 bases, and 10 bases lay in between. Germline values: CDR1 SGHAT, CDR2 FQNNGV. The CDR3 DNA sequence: TGTGCCAGCAGCTTACAAACGGCCCCAGATACGCAGTATTTT. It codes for CASSLQTAPDTQYF.

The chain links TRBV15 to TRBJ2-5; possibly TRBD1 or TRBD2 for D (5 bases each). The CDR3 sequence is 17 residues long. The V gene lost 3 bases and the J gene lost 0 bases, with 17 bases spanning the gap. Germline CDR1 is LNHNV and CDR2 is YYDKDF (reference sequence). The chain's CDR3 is CATSRSRGAGYQETQYF. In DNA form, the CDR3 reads TGTGCCACCAGCAGGTCTAGGGGAGCCGGGTACCAAGAGACCCAGTACTTC.

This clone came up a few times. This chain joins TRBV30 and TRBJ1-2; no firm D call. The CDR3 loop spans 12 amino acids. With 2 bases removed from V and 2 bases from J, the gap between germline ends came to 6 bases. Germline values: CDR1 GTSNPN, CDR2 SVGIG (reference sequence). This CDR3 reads CAWSKGNYGYTF. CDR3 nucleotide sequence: TGTGCCTGGAGTAAGGGAAACTATGGCTACACCTTC.

In DNA form, the CDR3 reads TGTGCCAGCAGGTACGGGGTCTCCTACGAGCAGTACTTC. It is translated as CASRYGVSYEQYF. The genes are TRBV6-1 and TRBJ2-7; possibly TRBD2 for D (5 bases). In germline, CDR1 is MNHNS, CDR2 SASEGT. The V and J ends lost 6 bases and 0 bases respectively, with 9 bases between them. The CDR3 totals 13 residues.

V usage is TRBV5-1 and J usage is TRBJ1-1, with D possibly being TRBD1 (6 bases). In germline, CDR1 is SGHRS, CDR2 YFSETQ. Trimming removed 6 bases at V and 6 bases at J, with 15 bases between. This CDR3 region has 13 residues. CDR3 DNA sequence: TGCGCCAGCAATACACAGGGAACTTCTGAAGCTTTCTTT. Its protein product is CASNTQGTSEAFF.

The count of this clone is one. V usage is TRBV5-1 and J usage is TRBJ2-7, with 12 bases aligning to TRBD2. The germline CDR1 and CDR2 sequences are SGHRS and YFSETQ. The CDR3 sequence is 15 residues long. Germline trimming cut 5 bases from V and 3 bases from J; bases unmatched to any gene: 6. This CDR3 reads CASRPGTSGFYEQYF. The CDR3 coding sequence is TGCGCCAGCAGACCCGGGACTAGCGGGTTCTACGAGCAGTACTTC.

This chain's CDR3 is CASSPPDSFPYEQYF. The CDR3 DNA is TGTGCCAGCTCACCACCGGACAGTTTTCCCTACGAGCAGTACTTC. V gene TRBV18 combines with J gene TRBJ2-7; tentatively, D is TRBD1 (6 bases). Trimming took off 0 bases at V and 2 bases at J, with 11 bases between the two ends. Germline CDR1 KGHSH, CDR2 LQKENI. CDR3 length equals 15 residues.

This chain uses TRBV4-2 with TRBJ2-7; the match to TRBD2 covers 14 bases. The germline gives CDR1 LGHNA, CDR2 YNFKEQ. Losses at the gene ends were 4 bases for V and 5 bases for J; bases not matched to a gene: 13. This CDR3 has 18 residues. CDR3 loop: CASSPRGPTSGGADEQYF. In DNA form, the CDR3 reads TGTGCCAGCAGCCCCCGCGGACCGACTAGCGGGGGGGCGGACGAGCAGTACTTC.

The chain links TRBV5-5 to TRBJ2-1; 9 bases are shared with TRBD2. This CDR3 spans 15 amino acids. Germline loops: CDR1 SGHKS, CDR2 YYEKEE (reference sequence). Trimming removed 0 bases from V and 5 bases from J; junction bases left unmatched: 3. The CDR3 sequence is CASSLVTSGNNEQFF. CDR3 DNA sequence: TGTGCCAGCAGCTTGGTGACTAGCGGAAACAATGAGCAGTTCTTC.

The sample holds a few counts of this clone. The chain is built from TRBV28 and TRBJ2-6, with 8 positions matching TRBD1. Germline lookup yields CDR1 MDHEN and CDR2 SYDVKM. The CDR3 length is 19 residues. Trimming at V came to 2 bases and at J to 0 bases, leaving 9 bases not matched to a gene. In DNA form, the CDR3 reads TGTGCCAGCAGTTTAGACAGGGGACAGTCAGTCTCTGGGGCCAACGTCCTGACTTTC. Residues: CASSLDRGQSVSGANVLTF.

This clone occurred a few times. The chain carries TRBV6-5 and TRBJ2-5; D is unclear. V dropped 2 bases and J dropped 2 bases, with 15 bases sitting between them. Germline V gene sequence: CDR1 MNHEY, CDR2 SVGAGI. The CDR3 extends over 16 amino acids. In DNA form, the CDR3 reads TGTGCCAGCAGTTACACGAGGACCCGAGGTCAAGAGACCCAGTACTTC. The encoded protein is CASSYTRTRGQETQYF.